This TCR beta chain was obtained from a study of PD-1 blockade in mismatch repair-deficient tumors. Turning to the study itself: Patients had approximately 12 mismatch repair-deficient cancer types and were previously treated and progressing. Study-level points and caveats: After pembrolizumab, tumor-resident clones rose rapidly, then generally contracted before radiologic responses.

Clones were read by immunoSEQ multiplex PCR, and TCRdb kept only the in-frame ones, dropping some. The repertoire holds roughly 120,000 clones, about 74% seen once, with 4.7% in the top ten. TCRs were sequenced from three patients responding to pembrolizumab. The CDR3 extends over 17 amino acids. V gave up 2 bases and J gave up 1 base, with 12 bases separating them. The germline CDR1 and CDR2 sequences are SGHDN and FVKESK. A remark on this clone: Its antigen is as yet unknown.

V gene TRBV14 combines with J gene TRBJ2-6; D is possibly TRBD1 (6 bases). Sequences were derived from peripheral blood, sampled around 60 weeks after starting pembrolizumab. This receptor was identified in an adult with mismatch repair-deficient cancer. In DNA, the CDR3 is TGTGCCAGCAGCCAATTAAACAGGGCTTCTGGGGCCAACGTCCTGACTTTC. Protein sequence: CASSQLNRASGANVLTF.